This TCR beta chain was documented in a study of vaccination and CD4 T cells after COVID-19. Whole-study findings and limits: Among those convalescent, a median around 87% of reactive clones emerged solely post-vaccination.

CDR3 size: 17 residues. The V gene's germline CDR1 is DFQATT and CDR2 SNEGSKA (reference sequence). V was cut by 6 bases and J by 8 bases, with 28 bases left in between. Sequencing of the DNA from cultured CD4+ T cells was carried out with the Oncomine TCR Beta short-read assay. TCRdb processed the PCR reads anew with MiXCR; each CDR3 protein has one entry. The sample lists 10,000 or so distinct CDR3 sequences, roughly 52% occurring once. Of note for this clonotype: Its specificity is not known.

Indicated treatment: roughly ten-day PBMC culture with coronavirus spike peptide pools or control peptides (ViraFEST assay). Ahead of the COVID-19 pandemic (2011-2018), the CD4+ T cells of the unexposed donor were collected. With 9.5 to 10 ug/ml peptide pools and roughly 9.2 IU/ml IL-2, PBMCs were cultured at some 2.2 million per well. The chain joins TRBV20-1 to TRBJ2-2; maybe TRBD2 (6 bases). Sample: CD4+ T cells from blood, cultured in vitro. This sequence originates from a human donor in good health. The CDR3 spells CSALLGGVGLTRGELFF. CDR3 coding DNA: TGCAGTGCCCTACTTGGGGGAGTAGGACTAACTAGGGGGGAGCTGTTTTTT.